The present entry profiles one T cell receptor (beta chain) with its context. The CDR3 extends over 14 amino acids. Germline CDR1 reads SNHLY; CDR2 reads FYNNEI. The ends lost 6 bases at V and 2 bases at J; junction bases unmatched: 1. The sample comes from a study of blood T cell repertoires in COVID-19. Assay: immunoSEQ multiplex PCR; the TCRdb copy retains only in-frame clones and omits some. Of some 150,000 clones in the sample, around 84% were seen once. This chain uses TRBV2 with TRBJ2-1, with TRBD2 matching 10 bases. This TCR was sampled from a woman aged 55-70 years with acute or convalescent COVID-19. Sequenced: peripheral blood. The CDR3 nucleotides read TGTGCCAGCAGCGGACTAGCGGCCTACAATGAGCAGTTCTTC. As protein: CASSGLAAYNEQFF.